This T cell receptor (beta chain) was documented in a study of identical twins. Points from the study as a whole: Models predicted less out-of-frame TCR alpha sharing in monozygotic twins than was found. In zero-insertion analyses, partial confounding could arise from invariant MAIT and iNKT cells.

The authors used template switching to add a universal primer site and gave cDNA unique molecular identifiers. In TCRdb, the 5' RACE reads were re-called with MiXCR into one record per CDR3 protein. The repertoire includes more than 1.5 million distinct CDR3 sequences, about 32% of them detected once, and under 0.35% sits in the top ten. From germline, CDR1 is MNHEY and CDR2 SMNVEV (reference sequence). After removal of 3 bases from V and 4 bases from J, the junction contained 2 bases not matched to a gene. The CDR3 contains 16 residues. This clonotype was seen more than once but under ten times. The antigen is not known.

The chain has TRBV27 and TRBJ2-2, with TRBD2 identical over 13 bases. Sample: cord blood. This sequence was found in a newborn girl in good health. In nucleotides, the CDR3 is TGTGCCAGCAGTTTTGGGACTAGCGGGGTCACCGGGGAGCTGTTTTTT. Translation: CASSFGTSGVTGELFF.